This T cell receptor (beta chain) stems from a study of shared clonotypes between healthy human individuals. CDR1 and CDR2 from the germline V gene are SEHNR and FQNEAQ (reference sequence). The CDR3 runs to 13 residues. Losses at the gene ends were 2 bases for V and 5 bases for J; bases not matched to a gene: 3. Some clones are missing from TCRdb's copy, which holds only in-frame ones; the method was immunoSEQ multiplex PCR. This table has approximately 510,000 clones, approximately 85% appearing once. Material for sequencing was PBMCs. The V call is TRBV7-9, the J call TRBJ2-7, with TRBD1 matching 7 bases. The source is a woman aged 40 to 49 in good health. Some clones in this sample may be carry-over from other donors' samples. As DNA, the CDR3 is TGTGCCAGCAGCTTAAGGGGGCAAGACGAGCAGTACTTC. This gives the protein CASSLRGQDEQYF.